The sequence of this T cell receptor beta chain was determined in a study of T-cell memory formation after mild COVID-19. Notes on this clonotype: Its target is unknown.

V lost 4 bases and J lost 0, with 12 bases in between. CDR3 length equals 15 residues. Germline CDR1 reads SGDLS; CDR2 reads YYNGEE. Overall study findings and caveats: A subset of responding clones appeared in pre-infection memory, suggesting cross-reactive memory joined. Later expanders leaned CD4+, whereas day 15 to 85 contracting clones were balanced CD4/CD8.

Constant-segment primers were used for 5'RACE, and the resulting TCR alpha and TCR beta cDNA libraries carried sample barcodes and UMIs. TCRdb reprocessed the 5' RACE reads with MiXCR, giving one entry per CDR3 protein. The data show around 300,000 distinct CDR3 sequences, with approximately 14% seen just once and about 24% held by the top ten. Sequencing was done on a sample of PBMCs or a T cell subset sorted from them (not recorded which). The sequence derives from a man aged 18-30 years who had mild COVID-19 (a few samples of this study predate the infection). Cell type and time point are not known. The rearrangement joins TRBV9 to TRBJ2-3, with D tentatively TRBD1 (5 bases). The CDR3 region has the DNA TGTGCCAGCAGCCGGCGTAGGGGAAGCACAGATACGCAGTATTTT. Its translation: CASSRRRGSTDTQYF.